This T cell receptor (beta chain) was observed in a study of CD8 T cells in ankylosing spondylitis (dated by TCRdb to 2016 to 2017). Regarding the study in general: To find TCR variants linked to disease, the study profiled T cell receptor beta repertoires in ankylosing spondylitis patients and healthy donors. The whole study cohort included about a hundred healthy donors and 25 or so ankylosing spondylitis patients. Peripheral blood was sampled, and synovial fluid was additionally collected from ankylosing spondylitis patients. Points the paper makes about the study in general: Significant enrichment of the disease-linked clones was reported in matched synovial fluid samples from ankylosing spondylitis patients. The disease-linked clones showed a CD8+ phenotype and occurred at relatively low frequencies in peripheral blood. Some of the motif variants had been reported before in the synovial fluid and blood of reactive arthritis patients, a finding that suggests common disease-initiation mechanisms. A TCR beta motif of about 8 highly homologous amino acid variants appeared characteristic of blood from ankylosing spondylitis patients.

Sequencing used an Illumina HiSeq 2500. TCR beta libraries were prepared by quantitative 5'-RACE with molecular barcodes. Per the authors' processing: A new computational method based on a probabilistic model of VDJ rearrangement was used to identify disease-linked TCR variants. TCRdb handled the public reads itself, with Q25 trimming in fastp and clone calling in MiXCR, and kept productive beta chains. Rows merge per CDR3 protein into single entries with the most common DNA and genes. In this record, the V and J calls reflect TCRdb's handling and not the investigators' own analysis. The sample has some 330,000 distinct CDR3 sequences on record, less than 9.5% of them singletons. Just over 14% of the sample is in the top ten clones. For this clonotype: Its antigen specificity is not known. It has no much larger one-base neighbor in the sample; base qualities were not kept.

V trim: 0 bases; J trim: 5 bases; unmatched bases: 6. The CDR3 contains 15 residues, cysteine and phenylalanine counted. Solely the CDR3 DNA is kept, with 45 bases framed from the first base. In the germline V gene, CDR1 corresponds to SGHRS and CDR2 to YFSETQ. This receptor was taken from a male donor with ankylosing spondylitis. Sequenced: blood, either unsorted or a sorted T cell fraction (not recorded which). The sequence is built from TRBV5-1 and TRBJ2-7; a stretch of 9 junction bases matches TRBD2. Here is the DNA: TGCGCCAGCAGCTTGGCGGCGGGAGGGCCCCACGAGCAGTACTTC. It translates to CASSLAAGGPHEQYF.